This T cell receptor beta chain is from a study of T cells in Graves' hyperthyroidism and ophthalmopathy. What was amplified from RNA transcripts were TCR beta CDR3 regions. Researchers ran a first-round RT-PCR on the TCR CDR3 using the HTBI primer set. TCRdb used MiXCR to reprocess the multiplex PCR reads, holding one entry per CDR3 protein. The sample carries over 700,000 distinct CDR3 sequences, approximately 18% recorded once. This clonotype has only a few counts. Its cognate antigen is unknown. General study results and limits: Median prediction lead before ophthalmopathy onset was around 6.9 months with the model.

Hyperthyroidism, newly diagnosed and lasting under 2 months, affected patients aged 18 to 65. Pregnant or lactating patients were excluded, as were those with uncontrolled infection or other autoimmune disease. Clinical symptoms, serum thyroxine and TRAb, thyroid ultrasound and orbital computed tomography together formed the diagnostic basis. The ends lost 0 bases at V and 8 bases at J; junction bases unmatched: 10. There are 16 residues in the CDR3. Germline V gene lookup returns CDR1 SGHNT and CDR2 YYREEE (reference sequence). Sequenced material: blood. This TCR was sampled from a woman in her 50s with Graves' hyperthyroidism that later progressed to Graves' ophthalmopathy. The chain links TRBV5-4 to TRBJ2-1; TRBD2 matches 8 bases. The CDR3 nucleotides are TGTGCCAGCAGCTTGGCCAAGCGGGGGCCCCCGTATGAGCAGTTCTTC. Translation gives CASSLAKRGPPYEQFF.